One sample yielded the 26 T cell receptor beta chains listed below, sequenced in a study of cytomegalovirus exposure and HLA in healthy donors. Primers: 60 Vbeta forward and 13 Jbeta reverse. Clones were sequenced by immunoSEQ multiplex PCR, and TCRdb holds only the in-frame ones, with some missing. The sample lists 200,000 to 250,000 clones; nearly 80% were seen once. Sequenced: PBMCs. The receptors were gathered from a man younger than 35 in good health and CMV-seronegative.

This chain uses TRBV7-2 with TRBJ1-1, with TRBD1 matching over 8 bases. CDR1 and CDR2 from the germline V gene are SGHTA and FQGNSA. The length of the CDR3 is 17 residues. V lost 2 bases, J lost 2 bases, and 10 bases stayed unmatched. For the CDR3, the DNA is TGTGCCAGCAGCTTACCTGTCAGGGGGCGAATAAACACTGAAGCTTTCTTT. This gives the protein CASSLPVRGRINTEAFF.

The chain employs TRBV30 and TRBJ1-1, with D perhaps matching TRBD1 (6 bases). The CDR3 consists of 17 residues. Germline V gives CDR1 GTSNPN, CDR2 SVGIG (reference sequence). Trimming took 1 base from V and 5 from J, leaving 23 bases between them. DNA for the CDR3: TGTGCCTGGAGTGCATCTCGGACAGCGCAGAGGATGACTGAAGCTTTCTTT. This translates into CAWSASRTAQRMTEAFF.

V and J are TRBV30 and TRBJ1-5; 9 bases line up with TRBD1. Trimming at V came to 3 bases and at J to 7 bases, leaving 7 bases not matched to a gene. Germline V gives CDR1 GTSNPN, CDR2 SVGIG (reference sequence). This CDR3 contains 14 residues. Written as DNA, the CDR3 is TGTGCCTGGAGGGGGACAGGGTCGTGGCAGCCCCAGCATTTT. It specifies CAWRGTGSWQPQHF.

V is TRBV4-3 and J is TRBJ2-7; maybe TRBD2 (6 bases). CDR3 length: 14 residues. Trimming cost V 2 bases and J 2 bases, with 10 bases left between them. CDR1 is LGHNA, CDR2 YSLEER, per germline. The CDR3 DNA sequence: TGCGCCAGCAGCCAATTAGGAGGGGCCTACGAGCAGTACTTC. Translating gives CASSQLGGAYEQYF.

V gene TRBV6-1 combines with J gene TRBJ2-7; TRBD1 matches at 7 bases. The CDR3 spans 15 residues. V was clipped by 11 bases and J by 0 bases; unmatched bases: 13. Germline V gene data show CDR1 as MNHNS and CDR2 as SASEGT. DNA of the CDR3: TGTGCCGGATCAACCACTCGGGACAGCTCCTACGAGCAGTACTTC. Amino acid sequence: CAGSTTRDSSYEQYF.

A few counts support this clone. CDR3 nucleotides: TGTGCCAGCAGCCTGATCCCGGACAGGGCGTACTATGGCTACACCTTC. As protein: CASSLIPDRAYYGYTF. The chain joins TRBV5-4 to TRBJ1-2, with 8 bases that match TRBD1. The CDR3 is made up of 16 amino acids. Germline V gene lookup returns CDR1 SGHNT and CDR2 YYREEE (reference sequence). Trimming removed 4 bases from V and 3 bases from J; junction bases left unmatched: 11.

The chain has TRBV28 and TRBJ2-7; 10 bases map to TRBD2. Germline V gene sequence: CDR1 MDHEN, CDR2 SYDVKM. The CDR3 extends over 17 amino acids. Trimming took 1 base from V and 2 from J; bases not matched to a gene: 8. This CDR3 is CASSLSPSGRPAYEQYF. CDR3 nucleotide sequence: TGTGCCAGCAGTTTATCGCCTAGCGGGAGACCCGCCTACGAGCAGTACTTC.

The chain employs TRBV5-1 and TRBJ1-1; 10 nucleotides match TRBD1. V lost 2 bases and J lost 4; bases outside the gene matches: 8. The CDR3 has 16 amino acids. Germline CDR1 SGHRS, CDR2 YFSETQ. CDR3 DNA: TGCGCCAGCAGCTTTGGACAGGGGGTAATCAGCACTGAAGCTTTCTTT. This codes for CASSFGQGVISTEAFF.

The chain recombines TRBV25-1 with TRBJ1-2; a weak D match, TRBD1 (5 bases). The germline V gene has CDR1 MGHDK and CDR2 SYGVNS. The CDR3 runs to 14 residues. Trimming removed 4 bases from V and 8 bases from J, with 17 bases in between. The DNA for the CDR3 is TGTGCCAGCAGTGGAGATACAGGACCGGAGGGCTACACCTTC. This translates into CASSGDTGPEGYTF.

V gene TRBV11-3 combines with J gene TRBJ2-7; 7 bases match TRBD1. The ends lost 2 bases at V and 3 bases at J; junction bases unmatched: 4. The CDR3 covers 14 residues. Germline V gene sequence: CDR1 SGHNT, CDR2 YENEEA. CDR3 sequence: CASSLYGTDYEQYF. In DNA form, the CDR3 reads TGTGCCAGCAGCTTATATGGGACAGACTACGAGCAGTACTTC.

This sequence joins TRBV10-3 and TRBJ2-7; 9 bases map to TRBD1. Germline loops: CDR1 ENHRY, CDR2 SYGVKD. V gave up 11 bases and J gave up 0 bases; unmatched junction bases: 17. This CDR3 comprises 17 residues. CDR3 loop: CAAAVPGQGTTSYEQYF. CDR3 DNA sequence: TGTGCCGCGGCCGTCCCGGGACAGGGAACGACCTCCTACGAGCAGTACTTC.

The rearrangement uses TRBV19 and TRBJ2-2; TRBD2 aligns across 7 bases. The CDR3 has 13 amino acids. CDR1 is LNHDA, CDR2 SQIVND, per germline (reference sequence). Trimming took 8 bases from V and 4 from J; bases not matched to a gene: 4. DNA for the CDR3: TGTGCCAGTGCTAGCGGCCCCACCGGGGAGCTGTTTTTT. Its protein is CASASGPTGELFF.

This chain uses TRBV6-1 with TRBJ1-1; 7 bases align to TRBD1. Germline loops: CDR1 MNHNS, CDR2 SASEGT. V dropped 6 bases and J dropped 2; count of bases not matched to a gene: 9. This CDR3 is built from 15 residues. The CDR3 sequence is CASRLRQGHNTEAFF. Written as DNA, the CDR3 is TGTGCCAGCAGACTTAGACAGGGCCACAACACTGAAGCTTTCTTT.

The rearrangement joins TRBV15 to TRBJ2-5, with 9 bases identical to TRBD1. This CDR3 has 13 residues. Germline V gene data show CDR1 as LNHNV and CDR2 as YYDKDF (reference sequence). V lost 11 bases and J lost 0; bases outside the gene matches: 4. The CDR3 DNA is TGTGCCGCGGGGGACAGGGACCAAGAGACCCAGTACTTC. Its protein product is CAAGDRDQETQYF.

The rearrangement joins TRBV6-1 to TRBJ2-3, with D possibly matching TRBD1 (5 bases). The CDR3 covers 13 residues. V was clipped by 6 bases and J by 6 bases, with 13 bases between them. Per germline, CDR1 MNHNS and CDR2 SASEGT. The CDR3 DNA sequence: TGTGCCAGCAGGGGGCCGGTACCCGATACGCAGTATTTT. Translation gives CASRGPVPDTQYF.

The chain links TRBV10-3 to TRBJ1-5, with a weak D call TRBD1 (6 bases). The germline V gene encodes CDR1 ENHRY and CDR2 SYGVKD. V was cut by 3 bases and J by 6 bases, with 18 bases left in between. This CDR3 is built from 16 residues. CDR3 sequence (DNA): TGTGCCATCAGTGAAAAAGGAGAACAGGGCATTCAGCCCCAGCATTTT. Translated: CAISEKGEQGIQPQHF.

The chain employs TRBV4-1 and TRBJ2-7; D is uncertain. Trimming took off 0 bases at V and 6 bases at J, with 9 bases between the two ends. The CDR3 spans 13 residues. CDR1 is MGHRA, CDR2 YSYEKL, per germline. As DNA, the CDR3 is TGCGCCAGCAGCCAAGATCCCCGCGGCGAGCAGTACTTC. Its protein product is CASSQDPRGEQYF.

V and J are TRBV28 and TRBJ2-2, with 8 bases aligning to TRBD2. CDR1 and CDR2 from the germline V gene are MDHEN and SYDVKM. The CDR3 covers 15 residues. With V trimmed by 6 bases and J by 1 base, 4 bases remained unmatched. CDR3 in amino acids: CASSREGGNTGELFF. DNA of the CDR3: TGTGCCAGCAGCCGGGAGGGGGGGAACACCGGGGAGCTGTTTTTT.

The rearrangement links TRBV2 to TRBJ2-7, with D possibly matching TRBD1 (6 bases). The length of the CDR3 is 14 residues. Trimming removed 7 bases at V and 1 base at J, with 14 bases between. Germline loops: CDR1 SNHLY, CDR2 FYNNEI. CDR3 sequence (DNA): TGTGCCAGCAATCGGGACATCGGATCCTACGAGCAGTACTTC. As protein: CASNRDIGSYEQYF.

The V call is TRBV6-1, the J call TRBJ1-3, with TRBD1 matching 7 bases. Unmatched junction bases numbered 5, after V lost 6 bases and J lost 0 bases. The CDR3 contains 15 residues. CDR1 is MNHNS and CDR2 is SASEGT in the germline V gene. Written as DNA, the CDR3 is TGTGCCAGCAGGGACAGGTCAGTCTCTGGAAACACCATATATTTT. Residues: CASRDRSVSGNTIYF.

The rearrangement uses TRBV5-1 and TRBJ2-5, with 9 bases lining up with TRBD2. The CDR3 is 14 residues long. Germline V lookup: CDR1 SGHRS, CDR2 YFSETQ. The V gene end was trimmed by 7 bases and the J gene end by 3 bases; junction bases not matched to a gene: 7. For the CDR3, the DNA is TGCGCCAGCTCCTGGGCTAGCGGGAAAGAGACCCAGTACTTC. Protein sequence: CASSWASGKETQYF. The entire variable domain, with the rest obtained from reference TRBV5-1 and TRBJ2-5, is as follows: KAGVTQTPRYLIKTRGQQVTLSCSPISGHRSVSWYQQTPGQGLQFLFEYFSETQRNKGNFPGRFSGRQFSNSRSEMNVSTLELGDSALYLCASSWASGKETQYFGPGTRLLVL.

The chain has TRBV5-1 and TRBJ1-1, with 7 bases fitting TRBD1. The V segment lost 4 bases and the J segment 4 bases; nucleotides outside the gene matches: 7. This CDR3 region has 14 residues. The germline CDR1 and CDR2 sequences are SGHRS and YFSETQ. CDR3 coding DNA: TGCGCCAGCAGCGTCGGCTCAGGGGGCACTGAAGCTTTCTTT. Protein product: CASSVGSGGTEAFF.

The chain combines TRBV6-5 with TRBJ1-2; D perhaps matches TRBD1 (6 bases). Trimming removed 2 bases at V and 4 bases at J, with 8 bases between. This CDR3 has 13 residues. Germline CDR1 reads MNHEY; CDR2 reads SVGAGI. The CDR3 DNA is TGTGCCAGCAGTTACGACAGGATCTATGGCTACACCTTC. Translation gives CASSYDRIYGYTF.

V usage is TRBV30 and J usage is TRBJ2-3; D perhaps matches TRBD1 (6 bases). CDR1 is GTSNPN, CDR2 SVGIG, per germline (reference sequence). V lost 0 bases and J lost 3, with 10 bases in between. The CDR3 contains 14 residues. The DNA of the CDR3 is TGTGCCTGGAGTGTAACAGGGAGAACAGATACGCAGTATTTT. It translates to CAWSVTGRTDTQYF.

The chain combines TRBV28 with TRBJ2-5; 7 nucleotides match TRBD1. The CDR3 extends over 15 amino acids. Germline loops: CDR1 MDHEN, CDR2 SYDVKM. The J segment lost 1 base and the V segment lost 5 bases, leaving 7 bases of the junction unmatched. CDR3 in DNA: TGTGCCAGCAGTCGGGCTACAGGGGCCCAAGAGACCCAGTACTTC. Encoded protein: CASSRATGAQETQYF.

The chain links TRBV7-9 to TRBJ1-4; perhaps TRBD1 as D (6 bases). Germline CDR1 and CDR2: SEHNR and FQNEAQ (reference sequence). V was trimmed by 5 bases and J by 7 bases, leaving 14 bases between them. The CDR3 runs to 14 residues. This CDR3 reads CASSTTEGGEKLFF. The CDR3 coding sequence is TGTGCCAGCAGCACGACGGAAGGGGGTGAAAAACTGTTTTTT. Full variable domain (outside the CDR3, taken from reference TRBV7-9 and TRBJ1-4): DTGVSQNPRHKITKRGQNVTFRCDPISEHNRLYWYRQTLGQGPEFLTYFQNEAQLEKSRLLSDRFSAERPKGSFSTLEIQRTEQGDSAMYLCASSTTEGGEKLFFGSGTQLSVL.